Each of the 20 T cell receptor beta chains below was sequenced from the same sample in a study of T cell changes during pregnancy in multiple sclerosis. TCRdb keeps only in-frame clones here, not all; method: immunoSEQ multiplex PCR. The sample carries over 40,000 clones, around 90% recorded once. This specimen consisted of CD8+ T cells from peripheral blood mononuclear cells, obtained after pregnancy. These TCRs come from a female donor in good health, enrolled as a control in a pregnancy study.

The chain employs TRBV7-2 and TRBJ2-5, with 9 bases identical to TRBD2. Germline CDR1 is SGHTA and CDR2 is FQGNSA. Unmatched junction bases numbered 9, after V lost 5 bases and J lost 5 bases. The CDR3 sequence is 15 residues long. The CDR3 here is CASSPIAGVGETQYF. In nucleotides, the CDR3 is TGTGCCAGCAGCCCCATAGCGGGGGTTGGGGAGACCCAGTACTTC.

The chain carries TRBV27 and TRBJ1-1; D ambiguous. CDR3 length: 13 amino acids. V was clipped by 8 bases and J by 1 base, with 11 bases between them. Germline CDR1 is MNHEY and CDR2 is SMNVEV (reference sequence). DNA of the CDR3: TGTGCCAGCTTCGGGGTCTCGAACACTGAAGCTTTCTTT. The encoded protein is CASFGVSNTEAFF.

CDR3 in DNA: TGTGCCAGCAGCTCTGACACTTTCTATGGCTACACCTTC. This codes for CASSSDTFYGYTF. V usage is TRBV5-6 and J usage is TRBJ1-2; D ambiguous. The CDR3 extends over 13 amino acids. Trimming shortened V by 3 bases and J by 4 bases, and 10 bases separated the two germline ends. CDR1 and CDR2 (germline): SGHDT, YYEEEE.

CDR3 amino acids: CASSLGRGGYEQYF. CDR3 sequence (DNA): TGTGCCAGCAGTTTGGGTCGGGGGGGCTACGAGCAGTACTTC. The chain carries TRBV27 and TRBJ2-7, with TRBD2 matching 8 bases. Germline CDR1 is MNHEY and CDR2 is SMNVEV (reference sequence). V trimming: 3 bases; J trimming: 3 bases; junction bases outside the gene matches: 4. The CDR3 is 14 residues long.

The V and J genes are TRBV6-6 and TRBJ1-1; D possibly corresponds to TRBD1 (5 bases). Germline V gene data show CDR1 as MNHNY and CDR2 as SVGAGI (reference sequence). Trimming cost V 2 bases and J 8 bases, with 9 bases left between them. The CDR3 runs 12 residues. This CDR3 reads CASSYPDREAFF. In nucleotides, the CDR3 is TGTGCCAGCAGTTACCCTGACAGAGAAGCTTTCTTT.

The gene calls are TRBV28 and TRBJ2-3; 8 bases align to TRBD1. The V gene's germline CDR1 is MDHEN and CDR2 SYDVKM. V lost 6 bases to trimming and J lost 4 bases; unmatched junction nucleotides: 6. CDR3 length: 14 amino acids. The CDR3 is CASSGTGGADTQYF. The DNA for the CDR3 is TGTGCCAGCAGCGGGACAGGAGGGGCAGATACGCAGTATTTT. Variable domain in full (rest from reference TRBV28 and TRBJ2-3): DVKVTQSSRYLVKRTGEKVFLECVQDMDHENMFWYRQDPGLGLRLIYFSYDVKMKEKGDIPEGYSVSREKKERFSLILESASTNQTSMYLCASSGTGGADTQYFGPGTRLTVL.

The CDR3 coding sequence is TGTGCCAGCAGCGTAGGGGGGGGGCGAGGGGAGACCCAGTACTTC. Encoded protein: CASSVGGGRGETQYF. The chain carries TRBV9 and TRBJ2-5, with TRBD2 as a possible D gene (7 bases). There are 15 residues in the CDR3. V dropped 0 bases and J dropped 5 bases, with 14 bases sitting between them. Germline loops: CDR1 SGDLS, CDR2 YYNGEE.

J is TRBJ1-1 and V is TRBV28, with D maybe TRBD1 (6 bases). Germline V lookup: CDR1 MDHEN, CDR2 SYDVKM. V lost 5 bases to trimming and J lost 0 bases, with 10 bases between them. The CDR3 totals 14 residues. CDR3 nucleotides: TGTGCCAGCAGTGAGGACAGTATGAACACTGAAGCTTTCTTT. Translating it yields CASSEDSMNTEAFF.

This chain joins TRBV7-8 and TRBJ1-2; D may be TRBD1 (5 bases). Germline V gene lookup returns CDR1 SGHVS and CDR2 FQNEAQ. V was clipped by 10 bases and J by 4 bases, with 22 bases between them. The CDR3 covers 15 residues. This CDR3 is CATQTELSKGYGYTF. The CDR3 bases are TGTGCCACCCAGACAGAACTTAGTAAGGGCTATGGCTACACCTTC.

The chain uses TRBV7-3 and TRBJ2-2; 12 bases are a match to TRBD1. The CDR3 contains 15 residues. The V and J ends lost 4 bases and 6 bases, in that order; junction bases with no gene match: 3. Germline V gene data show CDR1 as SGHTA and CDR2 as FQGTGA. The DNA for the CDR3 is TGTGCCAGCAGCTGGGGACAGGGGGCGCCCGGGGAGCTGTTTTTT. Its protein is CASSWGQGAPGELFF.

This chain joins TRBV27 and TRBJ2-5; the D gene is possibly TRBD2 (5 bases). The last part of the DNA fits TRBJ2-7 better; the J call may be wrong. Looked up from germline, CDR1 is MNHEY and CDR2 is SMNVEV (reference sequence). The CDR3 covers 15 residues. CDR3 sequence reads: CASGFGILSSYEQYF. CDR3 in DNA: TGTGCCAGCGGATTCGGGATATTGAGCTCCTACGAGCAGTACTTC.

This rearrangement joins TRBV5-4 to TRBJ2-2; the match to TRBD1 covers 9 bases. The CDR3 has 15 amino acids. With 2 bases clipped from V and 5 bases from J, the junction kept 4 bases outside the gene matches. CDR1 and CDR2 from the germline V gene are SGHNT and YYREEE (reference sequence). The CDR3 protein is CASSFGTGTTGELFF. Here the CDR3 DNA reads TGTGCCAGCAGCTTTGGGACAGGGACTACCGGGGAGCTGTTTTTT.

The V call is TRBV19, the J call TRBJ1-1, with D uncertain. V was clipped by 7 bases and J by 0 bases, with 15 bases between them. CDR1 LNHDA and CDR2 SQIVND come from the germline V gene (reference sequence). The CDR3 extends over 15 amino acids. DNA of the CDR3: TGTGCCAGTACCCCAGTAATCCGCATGAACACTGAAGCTTTCTTT. Protein: CASTPVIRMNTEAFF.

V and J are TRBV4-3 and TRBJ2-1; TRBD2 is a possible D gene (6 bases). Germline V gene data show CDR1 as LGHNA and CDR2 as YSLEER. The V and J ends lost 3 bases and 9 bases respectively, with 12 bases between them. The CDR3 is 13 amino acids. The CDR3 coding sequence is TGCGCCAGCAGCCATTCTCGGGGGAGTGAGCAGTTCTTC. Amino acid sequence: CASSHSRGSEQFF.

This clone was counted many times. The chain combines TRBV6-1 with TRBJ2-7; TRBD1 matches at 7 bases. There are 16 residues in the CDR3. V shed 0 bases, J shed 1 base, and the junction held 6 bases outside the gene matches. Germline CDR1 and CDR2: MNHNS and SASEGT. CDR3: CASSEALTGLSYEQYF. CDR3 coding DNA: TGTGCCAGCAGTGAAGCGTTGACAGGGCTATCCTACGAGCAGTACTTC.

The chain couples TRBV27 to TRBJ2-7; 7 nucleotides match TRBD1. The trim removed 6 bases at V and 7 bases at J, leaving 9 bases unmatched. The CDR3 loop spans 13 amino acids. Germline CDR1 MNHEY, CDR2 SMNVEV (reference sequence). The CDR3 DNA sequence: TGTGCCAGCAGCCCCATGACAGGGCGAGAGCAGTACTTC. Amino acid sequence: CASSPMTGREQYF.

The chain joins TRBV27 to TRBJ1-1; no definite D call. The CDR3 covers 13 residues. Trimming took 0 bases from V and 8 from J, leaving 10 bases between them. Germline V gene lookup returns CDR1 MNHEY and CDR2 SMNVEV (reference sequence). In DNA, the CDR3 is TGTGCCAGCAGTTTATCGATTGCCAGGGAAGCTTTCTTT. It codes for CASSLSIAREAFF.

The chain links TRBV28 to TRBJ1-6; TRBD1 might be the D (6 bases). There are 15 residues in the CDR3. CDR1 is MDHEN and CDR2 is SYDVKM in the germline V gene. Deletions cut 5 bases from V and 6 bases from J, with 14 bases between. The CDR3 loop is CASSPWGQPNSPLHF. The CDR3 DNA reads TGTGCCAGCAGTCCATGGGGGCAGCCTAATTCACCCCTCCACTTT.

The CDR3 nucleotides are TGTGCCAGCAGTTTGGGGACAGCATTTTTCAATGAGCAGTTCTTC. This translates into CASSLGTAFFNEQFF. The genes are TRBV27 and TRBJ2-1, with TRBD1 matching 7 bases. The CDR3 is 15 amino acids. Unmatched junction bases numbered 8, after V lost 3 bases and J lost 6 bases. The germline gives CDR1 MNHEY, CDR2 SMNVEV (reference sequence).

The chain joins TRBV27 to TRBJ1-4, with a possible D match to TRBD1 (5 bases). This CDR3 comprises 16 residues. Germline CDR1 MNHEY, CDR2 SMNVEV (reference sequence). V shed 5 bases and J shed 8 bases, with 21 bases lying between them. The CDR3 protein is CASSPLVAGPSEKLFF. The CDR3 DNA sequence: TGTGCCAGCAGTCCCTTAGTCGCGGGGCCTAGCGAAAAACTGTTTTTT.